One and the same sample provided the 23 T cell receptor beta chains below, sequenced in a study of blood T cell repertoires in COVID-19. Data came from immunoSEQ multiplex PCR; TCRdb stores just in-frame clones and leaves some out. The table lists about 170,000 clones, around four fifths of them singletons. The specimen was peripheral blood. All receptors derive from a woman of 80 years or more with COVID-19, enrolled during active disease.

This clone showed up just once. The chain couples TRBV29-1 to TRBJ1-1; 8 bases are a match to TRBD1. The CDR3 is 13 amino acids. Unmatched junction bases numbered 5, after V lost 2 bases and J lost 6 bases. Germline lookup yields CDR1 SQVTM and CDR2 ANQGSEA. CDR3 amino acids: CSVERQGMAEAFF. CDR3 DNA sequence: TGCAGCGTTGAAAGACAGGGGATGGCTGAAGCTTTCTTT.

This chain uses TRBV5-4 with TRBJ1-6; D is unresolved. CDR1 is SGHNT, CDR2 YYREEE, per germline (reference sequence). V dropped 3 bases and J dropped 9 bases, with 10 bases sitting between them. The CDR3 has 13 amino acids. Here the CDR3 DNA reads TGTGCCAGCAGCTCCACTGGAGGTTCACCCCTCCACTTT. Translated, it gives CASSSTGGSPLHF.

This rearrangement joins TRBV7-3 to TRBJ2-2, with TRBD2 matching 8 bases. Germline values: CDR1 SGHTA, CDR2 FQGTGA. V shed 4 bases and J 1 base; nucleotides not matched to a gene: 5. This CDR3 has 16 amino acids. CDR3 in DNA: TGTGCCAGCAGCTCGCCCGGGACTAGGAACACCGGGGAGCTGTTTTTT. Amino acid sequence: CASSSPGTRNTGELFF. The full variable domain, with the rest looked up from reference TRBV7-3 and TRBJ2-2, is GAGVSQTPSNKVTEKGKYVELRCDPISGHTALYWYRQSLGQGPEFLIYFQGTGAADDSGLPNDRFFAVRPEGSVSTLKIQRTERGDSAVYLCASSSPGTRNTGELFFGEGSRLTVL.

The chain links TRBV6-5 to TRBJ2-1; weak D call: TRBD2 (6 bases). Germline lookup yields CDR1 MNHEY and CDR2 SVGAGI. The CDR3 loop spans 16 amino acids. V was clipped by 0 bases and J by 5 bases, with 14 bases between them. CDR3 protein: CASSYSRGLRNNEQFF. The DNA for the CDR3 is TGTGCCAGCAGTTACTCCCGGGGACTCCGGAACAATGAGCAGTTCTTC.

This rearrangement joins TRBV28 to TRBJ1-4; 9 bases align to TRBD1. This CDR3 is built from 18 residues. Trimming cost V 8 bases and J 3 bases; bases outside gene matches: 16. In germline, CDR1 is MDHEN, CDR2 SYDVKM. The CDR3 spells CASLNDRDRVFANEKLFF. CDR3 DNA: TGTGCCAGCCTTAACGACCGGGACAGGGTTTTTGCTAATGAAAAACTGTTTTTT.

This chain connects TRBV3-1 (or the pseudogene TRBV3-2) to TRBJ2-7; 7 bases are shared with TRBD1. The CDR3 has 16 amino acids. Germline CDR1 is LGHDT and CDR2 is YNNKEL (reference sequence). V shed 4 bases, J shed 0 bases, and the junction held 9 bases outside the gene matches. CDR3 residues: CASSRAGTVTSYEQYF. DNA of the CDR3: TGTGCCAGCAGCCGGGCCGGGACAGTGACCTCCTACGAGCAGTACTTC.

Remarks on this clone: A junction boundary mismatches the germline segment, possibly from a read error. The V and J genes are TRBV6-5 and TRBJ2-3, with 14 bases lining up with TRBD2. Germline CDR1 and CDR2: MNHEY and SVGAGI. The CDR3 is 14 residues long. The CDR3: CASGGTSGSETSHF. In DNA form, the CDR3 reads TGTGCCAGTGGGGGGACTAGCGGGAGCGAAACCTCTCATTTT.

This clone showed up just a few times. The CDR3 here is CASSYGTSGSLNEQYF. As DNA, the CDR3 is TGTGCCAGCAGTTACGGGACTAGCGGGAGTTTAAACGAGCAGTACTTC. The chain has TRBV6-2 or TRBV6-3 and TRBJ2-7; 14 bases are shared with TRBD2. This CDR3 has 16 residues. V shed 2 bases, J shed 5 bases, and the junction held 5 bases outside the gene matches. Germline V gene sequence: CDR1 MNHEY, CDR2 SVGEGT.

The V call is TRBV5-5, the J call TRBJ2-3, with 9 bases fitting TRBD2. V gave up 1 base and J gave up 2 bases; unmatched junction bases: 2. Germline-derived CDR1 and CDR2 are SGHKS and YYEKEE (reference sequence). The CDR3 loop spans 15 amino acids. CDR3 DNA: TGTGCCAGCAGCTTGAGACTAGCGGACACAGATACGCAGTATTTT. It is translated as CASSLRLADTDTQYF.

The chain employs TRBV19 and TRBJ1-2; TRBD1 agrees at 8 bases. V was clipped by 7 bases and J by 0 bases; unmatched bases: 13. CDR1 and CDR2 (germline): LNHDA, SQIVND (reference sequence). There are 17 residues in the CDR3. The chain's CDR3 is CASTDDGQGRANYGYTF. The CDR3 nucleotides are TGTGCCAGTACCGACGATGGACAGGGTCGAGCTAACTATGGCTACACCTTC.

The gene calls are TRBV9 and TRBJ2-5, with 14 bases aligning to TRBD2. V lost 5 bases and J lost 0; bases outside the gene matches: 6. Germline values: CDR1 SGDLS, CDR2 YYNGEE. The length of the CDR3 is 17 residues. The CDR3 region is CASRETSGGVYQETQYF. CDR3 DNA: TGTGCCAGCAGGGAGACTAGCGGGGGGGTGTACCAAGAGACCCAGTACTTC.

The CDR3 region is CASSLSGQGFGANVLTF. The CDR3 nucleotides are TGCGCCAGCAGCCTCAGCGGACAGGGGTTTGGGGCCAACGTCCTGACTTTC. This chain joins TRBV4-1 and TRBJ2-6, with 9 bases that match TRBD1. Germline CDR1 is MGHRA and CDR2 is YSYEKL. The CDR3 length is 17 residues. Trimming removed 4 bases from V and 3 bases from J; junction bases left unmatched: 7.

On this clone itself: This sample also contains other DNA sequences that code for the same CDR3. V and J are TRBV2 and TRBJ1-6; D gene ambiguous. Germline V gene lookup returns CDR1 SNHLY and CDR2 FYNNEI. V lost 8 bases and J lost 0, with 8 bases in between. The CDR3 consists of 14 residues. The CDR3 DNA is TGTGCCAGCTCGGAGAGCTCCTATAATTCACCCCTCCACTTT. The encoded protein is CASSESSYNSPLHF. The full variable domain, completed using reference TRBV2 and TRBJ1-6, is EPEVTQTPSHQVTQMGQEVILRCVPISNHLYFYWYRQILGQKVEFLVSFYNNEISEKSEIFDDQFSVERPDGSNFTLKIRSTKLEDSAMYFCASSESSYNSPLHFGNGTRLTVT.

The chain employs TRBV2 and TRBJ1-5; 7 bases align to TRBD1. Unmatched junction bases numbered 12, after V lost 6 bases and J lost 7 bases. Germline values: CDR1 SNHLY, CDR2 FYNNEI. The CDR3 covers 15 residues. The CDR3 DNA reads TGTGCCAGCAGGGGGCGAACAGGGGCCGTACAGCCCCAGCATTTT. This gives the protein CASRGRTGAVQPQHF.

The genes are TRBV5-4 and TRBJ1-6, with D possibly TRBD1 on 5 matching bases. Trimming shortened V by 1 base and J by 6 bases, and 11 bases separated the two germline ends. Germline values: CDR1 SGHNT, CDR2 YYREEE (reference sequence). The CDR3 loop spans 15 amino acids. The DNA for the CDR3 is TGTGCCAGCAGCTTGAGGCAGGGCTCTAATTCACCCCTCCACTTT. As protein: CASSLRQGSNSPLHF.

The chain has TRBV3-1 (or the pseudogene TRBV3-2) and TRBJ1-1; possible D gene TRBD1, 5 bases. The V end was cut by 2 bases, the J end by 12 bases, with 13 bases between. The CDR3 has 12 amino acids. Germline CDR1 and CDR2: LGHDT and YNNKEL (reference sequence). CDR3 bases: TGTGCCAGCAGCCAACCCGGGGGGGAAACTTTCTTT. Its translation is CASSQPGGETFF.

The chain has TRBV19 and TRBJ1-1; TRBD1 agrees at 10 bases. Germline CDR1 and CDR2: LNHDA and SQIVND (reference sequence). There are 14 residues in the CDR3. V lost 7 bases, J lost 6 bases, and 8 bases stayed unmatched. CDR3 region: CASIPDRGLSEAFF. CDR3 DNA sequence: TGTGCCAGTATCCCTGACAGGGGGCTATCTGAAGCTTTCTTT.

The gene calls are TRBV19 and TRBJ1-1; D might be TRBD1 (6 bases). In germline, CDR1 is LNHDA, CDR2 SQIVND (reference sequence). V was pared by 2 bases and J by 1 base, with 11 bases between. This CDR3 is built from 15 residues. The CDR3 spells CASSIRGHSNTEAFF. The DNA of the CDR3 is TGTGCCAGTAGTATAAGGGGACATTCGAACACTGAAGCTTTCTTT.

This clone was seen only a few times. The chain is built from TRBV19 and TRBJ1-3, with 7 bases that match TRBD1. J gave up 4 bases and V 8 bases, and 11 bases lay outside the gene matches. The germline gives CDR1 LNHDA, CDR2 SQIVND (reference sequence). CDR3 length: 15 amino acids. The CDR3, as DNA: TGTGCCAGTGTGACCACGACAGGGTTCGGAAACACCATATATTTT. It translates to CASVTTTGFGNTIYF.

The V gene is TRBV11-3, the J gene TRBJ1-4, with 8 bases lining up with TRBD1. Germline trimming cut 5 bases from V and 8 bases from J; bases unmatched to any gene: 16. CDR1 SGHNT and CDR2 YENEEA come from the germline V gene. CDR3 size: 17 residues. CDR3 nucleotides: TGTGCCAGCAGCCCCGGGGACAGGTTCCGTTTCGAGGAAAAACTGTTTTTT. Residues: CASSPGDRFRFEEKLFF.

CDR3 in DNA: TGTGCCAGCAGTTATGGCCAGGGGGCAGGTGGCTACACCTTC. This codes for CASSYGQGAGGYTF. The chain joins TRBV3-1 (or the pseudogene TRBV3-2) to TRBJ1-2; 8 positions agree with TRBD1. The junction had 10 bases not matched to a gene; V was cut back by 6 bases and J by 7 bases. CDR1 LGHDT and CDR2 YNNKEL come from the germline V gene (reference sequence). The CDR3 runs to 14 residues.

The chain combines TRBV9 with TRBJ2-7; maybe TRBD2 (6 bases). CDR1 and CDR2 from the germline V gene are SGDLS and YYNGEE. Between the trimmed V and J ends, which lost 3 bases and 7 bases, there was a span of 17 bases. The CDR3 sequence is 14 residues long. The CDR3 coding sequence is TGTGCCAGCAGCGCCCGACTAGTCCCGAGGGAGCAGTACTTC. Amino acids: CASSARLVPREQYF. Based on the CDR3 plus reference TRBV9 and TRBJ2-7, the full variable domain is DSGVTQTPKHLITATGQRVTLRCSPRSGDLSVYWYQQSLDQGLQFLIQYYNGEERAKGNILERFSAQQFPDLHSELNLSSLELGDSALYFCASSARLVPREQYFGPGTRLTVT.

The rearrangement joins TRBV9 to TRBJ2-1; 11 bases fit TRBD2. The J segment lost 1 base and the V segment lost 4 bases, leaving 4 bases of the junction unmatched. Looked up from germline, CDR1 is SGDLS and CDR2 is YYNGEE. This CDR3 comprises 16 residues. This chain's CDR3 is CASSRIAGGSYNEQFF. In nucleotides, the CDR3 is TGTGCCAGCAGCCGGATAGCGGGAGGGTCCTACAATGAGCAGTTCTTC.